The rows below give T cell receptor beta chains drawn from one sample of a study of glioma-infiltrating T cells. TCRdb re-derived calls from the multiplex PCR reads in MiXCR, one entry per CDR3 protein. The sample has under 200,000 distinct CDR3 sequences, around 42% seen once; the top ten hold 5% to 5.5%. The sequencing sample was made of glioma tissue, nonneoplastic brain tissue, or PBMCs (not recorded which). These receptors all stem from a human donor with low-grade glioma or glioblastoma, undergoing nonglioma brain surgery, or in good health (not recorded which). Each CDR3 is given with its conserved first and last residue. The D gene is left open where the match is weak. Expanded clones are given a class, and other clones once, few, many or no size at all.

V: TRBV14
J: TRBJ1-6
D: NA
size: many
DNA: TGTGCCAGCAGCCAAAACGGTCCCCTCCACTTT
CDR3: CASSQNGPLHF

V: TRBV5-1
J: TRBJ2-1
D: NA
size: few
DNA: TGCGCCAGAGGTCCCGACTACCACAATGAGCAGTTCTTC
CDR3: CARGPDYHNEQFF

V: TRBV28
J: TRBJ1-5
D: NA
size: NA
DNA: TGTGCCAGCAGTTCCACCATCTTTAATCAGCCCAAGCATTTT
CDR3: CASSSTIFNQPKHF

V: TRBV28
J: TRBJ2-7
D: TRBD1
size: many
DNA: TGTGCCAGCAGCGACCGGACAGGCCTTTACGAGCAGTACTTC
CDR3: CASSDRTGLYEQYF

V: TRBV28
J: TRBJ2-5
D: TRBD2
size: many
DNA: TGTGCCAGCAGTTCTAGCGGGAGCTATCCTTCGACCCAGTACTTC
CDR3: CASSSSGSYPSTQYF

V: TRBV7-9
J: TRBJ2-3
D: NA
size: NA
DNA: TGTGCCAGCAGCTTAGATTGGAGCACAGATACGCAGTATTTT
CDR3: CASSLDWSTDTQYF

V: TRBV6-1
J: TRBJ2-3
D: NA
size: NA
DNA: TGTGCCAGCAACGTCTGGCGCAGACCGCACAAAGATACGAAGTATTTT
CDR3: CASNVWRRPHKDTKYF

V: TRBV6-1
J: TRBJ2-7
D: NA
size: NA
DNA: TGTGCCATCAGTGAGTCTGGAGGGACAGAGCAGTACTTC
CDR3: CAISESGGTEQYF

V: TRBV4-2
J: TRBJ2-7
D: TRBD1
size: NA
DNA: TGTGCCAGCAGCCAGGGTTCCGGGACAGGGACCTACGAGCAGTACTTC
CDR3: CASSQGSGTGTYEQYF

V: TRBV7-2
J: TRBJ2-1
D: TRBD2
size: many
DNA: TGTGCCAGCAGCTTAGAGGCTAGCGGGAGTCACTACAATGAGCAGTTCTTC
CDR3: CASSLEASGSHYNEQFF

V: TRBV11-2
J: TRBJ2-3
D: NA
size: NA
DNA: TGTGCCAGCAGCTTAGATTTTAACCACACAGATACGCAGTATTTT
CDR3: CASSLDFNHTDTQYF

V: TRBV12-3/TRBV12-4
J: TRBJ2-5
D: NA
size: NA
DNA: TGTGCCAGCAGTCCAAGATTCCAAGAGACCCAGTACTTC
CDR3: CASSPRFQETQYF

V: TRBV28
J: TRBJ1-2
D: NA
size: many
DNA: TGTGCCAGCAGTGGCGACTATGGCTACACCTTC
CDR3: CASSGDYGYTF

V: TRBV5-1
J: TRBJ2-1
D: TRBD2
size: few
DNA: TGCGCCAGCAGTCTGAGCGGGAGGGCCCAGTTCTTC
CDR3: CASSLSGRAQFF

V: TRBV28
J: TRBJ2-3
D: TRBD2
size: many
DNA: TGTGCCAGCAGTTCGGCGGGGCGGGAGATCGCAGATACGCAGTATTTT
CDR3: CASSSAGREIADTQYF

V: TRBV27
J: TRBJ2-1
D: TRBD1
size: NA
DNA: TGTGCCAGCAGTCCCAGCAGGGGGAAATACAATGAGCAGTTCTTC
CDR3: CASSPSRGKYNEQFF

V: TRBV7-4
J: TRBJ1-5
D: TRBD1
size: NA
DNA: TGTGCCAGCAGTTTAGAAGGGTCGGGACAGAAGAATCAGCCCCAACATTTT
CDR3: CASSLEGSGQKNQPQHF

V: TRBV6-2/TRBV6-3
J: TRBJ2-7
D: NA
size: NA
DNA: TGTGCCAGAAGTTTTCCAACGGCCAAGAATGTGTACTTC
CDR3: CARSFPTAKNVYF

V: TRBV27
J: TRBJ2-3
D: TRBD2
size: many
DNA: TGTGCCAGCAGCTCCGATCGCAGCGGGAAGACGGTTACGCAGTATTTT
CDR3: CASSSDRSGKTVTQYF

V: TRBV15
J: TRBJ1-2
D: NA
size: many
DNA: TGTGCCACCAGCGGACCGGGCCCCTATGGCTACACCTTC
CDR3: CATSGPGPYGYTF

V: TRBV6-2/TRBV6-3
J: TRBJ2-7
D: NA
size: many
DNA: TGTGCCAGCAGTTACGGGGACACCAGCTCCTACGAGCAGTACTTC
CDR3: CASSYGDTSSYEQYF

V: TRBV5-1
J: TRBJ2-3
D: NA
size: NA
DNA: TGCGCCAGCAGCTTGCCGACTGTATTAGATACGCAGTATTTT
CDR3: CASSLPTVLDTQYF

V: TRBV6-1
J: TRBJ2-1
D: TRBD2
size: many
DNA: TGTGCCAGCAGAAGTAGCGGGAGCCACAATGAGCAGTTCTTC
CDR3: CASRSSGSHNEQFF

V: TRBV5-1
J: TRBJ2-7
D: NA
size: NA
DNA: TGCGCCAGCAGCTTTGGAACAGGGTACGAGCAGTACTTC
CDR3: CASSFGTGYEQYF

V: TRBV20-1
J: TRBJ2-5
D: NA
size: many
DNA: TGCAGTGCTAGAGGCCAAGAGACCCAGTACTTC
CDR3: CSARGQETQYF

V: TRBV6-1
J: TRBJ2-1
D: TRBD2
size: NA
DNA: TGTGCCAGAAGTCAGCCTCGAGTAGCGGGATCAACCTACAATGAGCAGTTCTTC
CDR3: CARSQPRVAGSTYNEQFF

V: TRBV29-1
J: TRBJ1-2
D: TRBD1
size: NA
DNA: TGCAGCGTCCGGGACAGTGTTAACTATGGCTACACCTTC
CDR3: CSVRDSVNYGYTF

V: TRBV5-1
J: TRBJ2-2
D: TRBD1
size: NA
DNA: TGCGCCAGCGCTTCTAGGACAGGGACGAACACCGGGGAGCTGTTTTTT
CDR3: CASASRTGTNTGELFF

V: TRBV20-1
J: TRBJ1-6
D: NA
size: NA
DNA: TGCAGTGCTAGACGGGGCAGTAATTCAGCCCCCCACTTT
CDR3: CSARRGSNSAPHF

V: TRBV20-1
J: TRBJ1-5
D: TRBD1
size: once
DNA: TGCAGTGCCCCCCGGGACAGGGACTATAAGCCCCAGCATTTT
CDR3: CSAPRDRDYKPQHF

V: TRBV4-1
J: TRBJ2-2
D: TRBD2
size: few
DNA: TGCGCCAGCAGCCAAGACGGGGGACTAGCAGACTACTCCGGGGAGCTGTTTTTT
CDR3: CASSQDGGLADYSGELFF